The 19 T cell receptor beta chains presented below share a single source sample, sequenced in a study of preoperative IRX-2 immunotherapy in early breast cancer. Treatment here: preoperative locoregional IRX-2 cytokine immunotherapy. Using immunoSEQ multiplex PCR, the repertoire was profiled, and TCRdb retains in-frame clones only, with some absent. Counted here are about 42,000 clones, 70% to 85% occurring once; the ten biggest clones make up approximately 1.2%. The sample in question was tumor tissue, obtained after IRX-2 immunotherapy. The source is a human donor with breast cancer.

This clone was counted a few times. The chain is built from TRBV23-1 and TRBJ1-2; tentatively, D is TRBD1 (5 bases). TRBV23-1 falls under the ORF class, with uncertain function. Trimming removed 6 bases at V and 3 bases at J, with 17 bases between. The CDR3 is made up of 15 amino acids. CDR3 sequence reads: CASSHGRGVYYGYTF. In DNA, the CDR3 is TGCGCCAGCAGCCACGGAAGGGGCGTGTACTATGGCTACACCTTC.

V usage is TRBV7-1 and J usage is TRBJ2-3; 9 nucleotides match TRBD2. TRBV7-1 is recorded as an ORF, its role being uncertain. The CDR3 runs to 15 residues. V gave up 6 bases and J gave up 3 bases; unmatched junction bases: 7. CDR3 sequence: CASSEILAGTDTQYF. The CDR3 DNA sequence: TGTGCCAGCAGTGAAATCCTAGCGGGGACAGATACGCAGTATTTT.

The J gene is TRBJ2-7, the V gene TRBV25-1; 7 bases line up with TRBD1. Germline V gene lookup returns CDR1 MGHDK and CDR2 SYGVNS. The J segment lost 2 bases and the V segment lost 6 bases, leaving 7 bases of the junction unmatched. This CDR3 is built from 14 residues. The CDR3 is CASRSGTVPYEQYF. CDR3 nucleotides: TGTGCCAGCAGATCCGGGACAGTGCCCTACGAGCAGTACTTC.

This sequence joins TRBV6-8 and TRBJ2-7; no firm D call. This CDR3 region has 13 residues. Germline V gene sequence: CDR1 MNHGY, CDR2 SAAAGT. The ends were cut back, 9 bases at V and 0 bases at J, with 12 bases in the middle. CDR3 coding DNA: TGTGCCAGTAGTGTCGGCAGCTCCTACGAGCAGTACTTC. This translates into CASSVGSSYEQYF.

CDR3 protein: CASSQGLAVSYEQYF. Here the CDR3 DNA reads TGTGCCAGCAGCCAAGGACTAGCCGTATCCTACGAGCAGTACTTC. The chain combines TRBV14 with TRBJ2-7; 7 bases agree with TRBD2. The germline gives CDR1 SGHDN, CDR2 FVKESK. Trimming removed 1 base from V and 1 base from J; junction bases left unmatched: 4. The CDR3 extends over 15 amino acids.

The chain couples TRBV30 to TRBJ1-4; 9 bases align to TRBD1. The trim removed 8 bases at V and 0 bases at J, leaving 7 bases unmatched. This CDR3 is built from 15 residues. CDR1 is GTSNPN and CDR2 is SVGIG in the germline V gene (reference sequence). CDR3 nucleotides: TGTGCCGGCGGACAGGGGCTCACAACTAATGAAAAACTGTTTTTT. Amino acid sequence: CAGGQGLTTNEKLFF.

Only one count was recorded for this clone. The CDR3 DNA follows: TGTGCCAGTAGTATAGGGAGCAGGGGTCGAGTGCGCTACACCTTC. It specifies CASSIGSRGRVRYTF. The chain employs TRBV19 and TRBJ1-2; D might be TRBD1 (6 bases). The V end was cut by 1 base, the J end by 9 bases, with 18 bases between. Looked up from germline, CDR1 is LNHDA and CDR2 is SQIVND (reference sequence). CDR3 length: 15 residues.

In DNA, the CDR3 is TGTGCCAGCAGCTTAATTCATGCAGTCACTGGAAACACCATATATTTT. The encoded protein is CASSLIHAVTGNTIYF. The gene calls are TRBV7-4 and TRBJ1-3; the D is unclear. This CDR3 is built from 16 residues. Germline V gene lookup returns CDR1 SGHVT and CDR2 SQSDAQ. V lost 2 bases and J lost 2, with 13 bases in between.

The chain links TRBV10-2 to TRBJ1-2; 10 bases line up with TRBD1. The CDR3 runs to 16 residues. CDR1 is WSHSY, CDR2 SAAADI, per germline. With V trimmed by 4 bases and J by 6 bases, 11 bases remained unmatched. Written as DNA, the CDR3 is TGCGCCAGCAGTGCTTTACCGGGACAGGGGATGGATGGCTACACCTTC. Amino acids: CASSALPGQGMDGYTF.

This clone was recorded many times. This chain connects TRBV16 to TRBJ2-1, with TRBD2 matching 9 bases. The CDR3 is 16 residues long. Germline lookup yields CDR1 KGHSY and CDR2 FQNENV. The trim removed 3 bases at V and 7 bases at J, leaving 10 bases unmatched. The CDR3 loop reads CASSHSLAGNGNEQFF. The CDR3 nucleotides are TGTGCCAGCAGCCACTCTCTAGCGGGGAATGGAAATGAGCAGTTCTTC.

This chain connects TRBV6-8 to TRBJ2-7, with D perhaps assigned TRBD1 or TRBD2 (7 bases each). Per germline, CDR1 MNHGY and CDR2 SAAAGT. The germline V and J ends were trimmed by 2 bases and 4 bases, with 12 bases remaining between them. This CDR3 has 14 amino acids. CDR3 sequence reads: CASSYQGGAYEQYF. In DNA, the CDR3 is TGTGCCAGCAGTTACCAGGGGGGGGCTTACGAGCAGTACTTC.

This chain links TRBV28 with TRBJ1-2, with 8 bases fitting TRBD1. CDR3 length: 15 amino acids. V lost 4 bases, J lost 1 base, and 5 bases stayed unmatched. CDR1 MDHEN and CDR2 SYDVKM come from the germline V gene. The CDR3 loop is CASSSSGGINYGYTF. DNA of the CDR3: TGTGCCAGCAGTTCATCAGGGGGCATTAACTATGGCTACACCTTC.

This sequence joins TRBV19 and TRBJ1-2; D not certain. Germline values: CDR1 LNHDA, CDR2 SQIVND (reference sequence). Between the trimmed V and J ends, which lost 4 bases and 8 bases, there was a span of 8 bases. This CDR3 spans 11 amino acids. This CDR3 is CASSTGRGYTF. DNA of the CDR3: TGTGCCAGTAGTACAGGCCGGGGCTACACCTTC. The whole variable domain, remainder taken from reference TRBV19 and TRBJ1-2, is DGGITQSPKYLFRKEGQNVTLSCEQNLNHDAMYWYRQDPGQGLRLIYYSQIVNDFQKGDIAEGYSVSREKKESFPLTVTSAQKNPTAFYLCASSTGRGYTFGSGTRLTVV.

The chain couples TRBV6-8 to TRBJ2-6; 7 nucleotides align to TRBD1. J lost 0 bases, V lost 7 bases, and 9 bases had no gene match. The germline V gene encodes CDR1 MNHGY and CDR2 SAAAGT. CDR3 size: 17 residues. DNA for the CDR3: TGTGCCAGCAAATCAGGACAGGCGGGCTCTGGGGCCAACGTCCTGACTTTC. Protein product: CASKSGQAGSGANVLTF.

This clone appeared a single time. The J gene is TRBJ1-4, the V gene TRBV7-5; TRBD1 was called by the table and not checked on the DNA. TRBV7-5 represents a pseudogene. The CDR3 spans 15 residues. The CDR3 region has the DNA TGTGTCAGAAGCATGACGGGGACAGGGAGCGAAAAACTGTTTTTT. Its protein product is CVRSMTGTGSEKLFF.

This chain uses TRBV19 with TRBJ1-4; TRBD1 might be the D (5 bases). This CDR3 contains 14 residues. Trimming removed 5 bases from V and 4 bases from J, with 11 bases in between. The germline V gene has CDR1 LNHDA and CDR2 SQIVND (reference sequence). As DNA, the CDR3 is TGTGCCAGTAGTCTTCAGGGAAATAATGAAAAACTGTTTTTT. It codes for CASSLQGNNEKLFF.

This clone was seen a handful of times. The chain employs TRBV11-3 and TRBJ2-5; possible D gene TRBD1, 5 bases. Per germline, CDR1 SGHNT and CDR2 YENEEA. The CDR3 sequence is 16 residues long. Between the trimmed V and J ends, which lost 3 bases and 5 bases, there was a span of 19 bases. The CDR3 DNA reads TGTGCCAGCAGCTTGGCCGCCAGGGTAGCAACGGAGACCCAGTACTTC. Residues: CASSLAARVATETQYF.

V and J are TRBV5-8 and TRBJ2-2; a weak D match, TRBD2 (6 bases). From germline, CDR1 is SGHTS and CDR2 YDEGEE. V lost 2 bases, J lost 5 bases, and 7 bases lay in between. The CDR3 runs 13 residues. The CDR3 region is CASSFGGTGELFF. In nucleotides, the CDR3 is TGTGCCAGCAGCTTTGGGGGGACCGGGGAGCTGTTTTTT. The full variable domain, rest sourced from reference TRBV5-8 and TRBJ2-2, is EAGVTQSPTHLIKTRGQQATLRCSPISGHTSVYWYQQALGLGLQFLLWYDEGEERNRGNFPPRFSGRQFPNYSSELNVNALELEDSALYLCASSFGGTGELFFGEGSRLTVL.

This rearrangement joins TRBV5-1 to TRBJ1-5, with 7 bases aligning to TRBD1. After removal of 0 bases from V and 5 bases from J, the junction contained 8 bases not matched to a gene. Germline V lookup: CDR1 SGHRS, CDR2 YFSETQ. The CDR3 contains 16 residues. The CDR3 DNA reads TGCGCCAGCAGCTTGGTAGGGACAGCGAATTATCAGCCCCAGCATTTT. Its protein is CASSLVGTANYQPQHF.